The 3 T cell receptor beta chains presented below share a single source sample, sequenced in a study of T cells in Graves' hyperthyroidism and ophthalmopathy. RNA transcripts served as the template for amplifying TCR beta CDR3 regions. TCR CDR3 underwent first-round RT-PCR with the HTBI primer set. TCRdb re-called the multiplex PCR reads through MiXCR, storing one row per CDR3 protein. Of approximately 560,000 distinct CDR3 sequences listed, 40% to 55% are singletons. Sequencing input: peripheral blood or thyroid tissue (not recorded which). The receptors derive from a woman between 18 and 29 years old with Graves' hyperthyroidism.

The chain is built from TRBV7-2 and TRBJ2-5; TRBD2 matches 10 bases. With 5 bases clipped from V and 3 bases from J, the junction kept 12 bases outside the gene matches. The length of the CDR3 is 17 residues. Per germline, CDR1 SGHTA and CDR2 FQGNSA. The CDR3 bases are TGTGCCAGCAGCCAGGACCTTCCGGGACTAGCGAAAGAGACCCAGTACTTC. This codes for CASSQDLPGLAKETQYF. The whole variable domain, remainder taken from reference TRBV7-2 and TRBJ2-5, is GAGVSQSPSNKVTEKGKDVELRCDPISGHTALYWYRQSLGQGLEFLIYFQGNSAPDKSGLPSDRFSAERTGGSVSTLTIQRTQQEDSAVYLCASSQDLPGLAKETQYFGPGTRLLVL.

In this sample, this clonotype turned up a few times. This chain links TRBV2 with TRBJ2-7; D is undetermined. V dropped 7 bases and J dropped 0 bases, with 13 bases sitting between them. The CDR3 covers 14 residues. Germline CDR1 SNHLY, CDR2 FYNNEI. The DNA for the CDR3 is TGTGCCAGCAATCAGCAAATCCTCTCCTACGAGCAGTACTTC. This translates into CASNQQILSYEQYF.

The V call is TRBV6-1, the J call TRBJ2-7; 8 nucleotides agree with TRBD2. This CDR3 spans 14 amino acids. V trimming: 8 bases; J trimming: 7 bases; junction bases outside the gene matches: 13. Germline values: CDR1 MNHNS, CDR2 SASEGT. CDR3 sequence (DNA): TGTGCCAGCCGCGACGAAGCGGGAGATCGTGAGCAGTACTTC. The encoded protein is CASRDEAGDREQYF.